These 7 T cell receptor beta chains were sequenced from one sample in a study of OX40 agonist ivuxolimab in advanced cancers. Profiling relied on immunoSEQ multiplex PCR, and the TCRdb table lists in-frame clones only, not all of them. The table lists approximately 91,000 clones, approximately 83% of them singletons, with just under 2% in the top ten. Source: CD4+ or CD8+ T cells sorted from blood, taken in a trial of the OX40 agonist ivuxolimab. Every receptor here comes from an adult with an advanced solid tumor such as melanoma, head and neck, liver or kidney cancer.

V and J are TRBV30 and TRBJ1-2, with no clear D. V gave up 1 base and J gave up 5 bases, with 17 bases separating them. The germline V gene encodes CDR1 GTSNPN and CDR2 SVGIG (reference sequence). The CDR3 totals 15 residues. The CDR3 region is CAWSGVGRTTYGYTF. The CDR3 bases are TGTGCCTGGAGTGGGGTCGGCAGGACGACTTATGGCTACACCTTC.

J is TRBJ1-6 and V is TRBV14; 7 positions match TRBD1. V was clipped by 1 base and J by 12 bases; unmatched bases: 9. This CDR3 is built from 15 residues. Germline V lookup: CDR1 SGHDN, CDR2 FVKESK. The CDR3 sequence: CASSQVTGTDVPLHF. CDR3 DNA: TGTGCCAGCAGCCAAGTCACCGGGACAGATGTACCCCTCCACTTT.

J is TRBJ1-5 and V is TRBV18, with unresolved D. Trimming removed 3 bases from V and 9 bases from J, with 15 bases in between. The CDR3 has 14 amino acids. In germline, CDR1 is KGHSH, CDR2 LQKENI. CDR3 sequence reads: CASSPEDGLRPQHF. In DNA, the CDR3 is TGTGCCAGCTCACCCGAGGACGGACTACGGCCCCAGCATTTT.

The chain couples TRBV10-3 to TRBJ1-1; D ambiguous. The germline V gene encodes CDR1 ENHRY and CDR2 SYGVKD. The V and J ends lost 6 bases and 3 bases respectively, with 11 bases between them. This CDR3 contains 13 residues. DNA for the CDR3: TGTGCCATCAGGCCAGATCAGGACACTGAAGCTTTCTTT. It codes for CAIRPDQDTEAFF.

V and J are TRBV5-1 and TRBJ2-7, with 8 bases lining up with TRBD1. Trimming cost V 0 bases and J 3 bases; bases outside gene matches: 8. This CDR3 region has 16 residues. The germline V gene encodes CDR1 SGHRS and CDR2 YFSETQ. The CDR3 is CASSLEPDREVYEQYF. The CDR3 nucleotides are TGCGCCAGCAGCTTGGAGCCGGACAGGGAAGTCTACGAGCAGTACTTC. The full variable domain, its missing parts supplied by reference TRBV5-1 and TRBJ2-7, is KAGVTQTPRYLIKTRGQQVTLSCSPISGHRSVSWYQQTPGQGLQFLFEYFSETQRNKGNFPGRFSGRQFSNSRSEMNVSTLELGDSALYLCASSLEPDREVYEQYFGPGTRLTVT.

The chain is built from TRBV4-3 and TRBJ2-5; D is perhaps TRBD1 (6 bases). Trimming left V 3 bases short and J 4 bases short, with 18 bases between. The CDR3 runs 16 residues. The germline CDR1 and CDR2 sequences are LGHNA and YSLEER. CDR3 nucleotides: TGCGCCAGCAGCCACGACAGGAGGCAGACGGGAGAGACCCAGTACTTC. Its protein is CASSHDRRQTGETQYF.

The chain recombines TRBV5-6 with TRBJ2-3; 12 bases map to TRBD2. The CDR3 is made up of 18 amino acids. Germline V lookup: CDR1 SGHDT, CDR2 YYEEEE. V lost 4 bases and J lost 1; bases outside the gene matches: 10. CDR3: CASSPGLAGPPGTDTQYF. In DNA form, the CDR3 reads TGTGCCAGCAGCCCGGGACTAGCGGGTCCCCCCGGCACAGATACGCAGTATTTT.